This entry features one TCR beta chain sequence. What it recognizes is unknown. Isolation yielded PBMCs, at least 7 million per sample, in every case. The CDR3 runs 14 residues. In germline, CDR1 is SGDLS, CDR2 YYNGEE. The ends were cut back, 5 bases at V and 2 bases at J, with 12 bases in the middle. The data were obtained in a study of blood T cells in healthy people across ages. Findings and limits, study-wide: TCR beta diversity correlated strongly with naive T cell percentage. It was held that diversity estimates obtained from one million T cells represented underestimates.

The use of a sample-barcoded 5' primer and a J-beta primer mix characterized a second PCR of roughly 6 to 11 cycles. The yield of each sample was at least 2.5 million CDR3-containing paired-end reads. MiXCR, run by TCRdb on the 5' RACE reads, gives a single entry per CDR3 protein. The data hold around 400,000 distinct CDR3 sequences, with about half observed a single time. This chain connects TRBV9 to TRBJ2-3, with D perhaps TRBD2 (5 bases). The source is a man aged 60 to 75 in good health. Sequenced input: blood. In nucleotides, the CDR3 is TGTGCCAGCAGGAGCGGAGCGGACACAGATACGCAGTATTTT. Its translation is CASRSGADTDTQYF.